Presented here are 28 T cell receptor beta chains from one specimen sequenced in a study of blood T cells in healthy people across ages. The second PCR ran about 6 to 12 cycles with a sample-barcoded 5' primer and J-beta primers. TCRdb re-called the 5' RACE reads with MiXCR, one entry per CDR3 protein. Among 600,000 to 650,000 distinct CDR3 sequences, about 53% were seen once, and the ten largest hold 30% to 45%. The specimen sequenced was blood. The receptor source for this set is a man between 60 and 75 years old in good health.

The genes are TRBV10-1 and TRBJ2-1; 11 bases are shared with TRBD2. The CDR3 length is 19 residues. Trimming removed 6 bases from V and 4 bases from J; junction bases left unmatched: 17. Looked up from germline, CDR1 is WNHNN and CDR2 is SYGVQD (reference sequence). CDR3 sequence (DNA): TGCGCCAGCAGCCCGGGACTAGCGGCACGAAACGGGTGGTACAATGAGCAGTTCTTC. It is translated as CASSPGLAARNGWYNEQFF.

The genes are TRBV27 and TRBJ1-6; TRBD1 might be the D (6 bases). The CDR3 has 17 residues. CDR1 MNHEY and CDR2 SMNVEV come from the germline V gene (reference sequence). V was trimmed by 5 bases and J by 1 base, leaving 15 bases between them. The CDR3 sequence is CASSGLQGRSYNSPLHF. As DNA, the CDR3 is TGTGCCAGCAGTGGGCTACAGGGCCGATCCTATAATTCACCCCTCCACTTT.

This chain uses TRBV5-1 with TRBJ1-1; TRBD1 matches at 12 bases. The ends lost 1 base at V and 1 base at J; junction bases unmatched: 8. The CDR3 has 18 amino acids. Per germline, CDR1 SGHRS and CDR2 YFSETQ. The CDR3 protein is CASSLNMGTGGRNTEAFF. The CDR3 nucleotides are TGCGCCAGCAGCTTGAACATGGGGACAGGGGGCAGGAACACTGAAGCTTTCTTT.

A few counts support this clonotype. The chain combines TRBV3-1 with TRBJ2-7; 9 nucleotides line up with TRBD2. The CDR3 has 18 residues. Germline V gives CDR1 LGHDT, CDR2 YNNKEL (reference sequence). The ends lost 0 bases at V and 10 bases at J; junction bases unmatched: 19. The CDR3 nucleotides are TGTGCCAGCAGCCAAGATAGGTGGTTGGCTAGCGGGGATTCGGCCCAGTACTTC. Translated, it gives CASSQDRWLASGDSAQYF.

The J gene is TRBJ2-2, the V gene TRBV20-1; D remains unclear. The CDR3 length is 15 residues. Germline V gene sequence: CDR1 DFQATT, CDR2 SNEGSKA (reference sequence). V was shortened by 6 bases and J by 0 bases, with 14 bases between the two germline ends. CDR3 sequence: CSARGWASNTGELFF. The CDR3 DNA reads as TGCAGTGCCCGCGGTTGGGCGTCGAACACCGGGGAGCTGTTTTTT.

The chain recombines TRBV5-1 with TRBJ1-2; possibly TRBD1 for D (5 bases). This CDR3 has 14 amino acids. Between the trimmed V and J ends, which lost 5 bases and 3 bases, there was a span of 14 bases. Germline lookup yields CDR1 SGHRS and CDR2 YFSETQ. The CDR3 sequence: CASRPRVEDYGYTF. The CDR3 DNA follows: TGCGCCAGCAGACCCAGGGTAGAGGACTATGGCTACACCTTC.

V usage is TRBV5-4 and J usage is TRBJ2-6; D unresolved. V lost 4 bases to trimming and J lost 0 bases, with 8 bases between them. CDR1 is SGHNT and CDR2 is YYREEE in the germline V gene (reference sequence). The CDR3 covers 15 residues. For the CDR3, the DNA is TGTGCCAGCAGCGTGGACCCCTCTGGGGCCAACGTCCTGACTTTC. It is translated as CASSVDPSGANVLTF. The full variable domain, completed using reference TRBV5-4 and TRBJ2-6, is ETGVTQSPTHLIKTRGQQVTLRCSSQSGHNTVSWYQQALGQGPQFIFQYYREEENGRGNFPPRFSGLQFPNYSSELNVNALELDDSALYLCASSVDPSGANVLTFGAGSRLTVL.

The chain is built from TRBV20-1 and TRBJ2-5; D remains unclear. The V gene lost 0 bases and the J gene lost 5 bases, with 10 bases spanning the gap. The CDR3 runs to 13 residues. Germline V lookup: CDR1 DFQATT, CDR2 SNEGSKA (reference sequence). The CDR3 coding sequence is TGCAGTGCTAGAGAGGCCCCCGGGGAGACCCAGTACTTC. Translating gives CSAREAPGETQYF.

This chain connects TRBV6-6 to TRBJ2-4; 9 bases align to TRBD2. The J call is in doubt because the DNA end fits TRBJ2-7 better. The CDR3 has 15 amino acids. Germline-derived CDR1 and CDR2 are MNHNY and SVGAGI (reference sequence). The CDR3 DNA reads as TGTGCCAGCAGTTGGGTGGCTAGCGGGGTCTACGAGCAGTACTTC. This encodes CASSWVASGVYEQYF.

This rearrangement joins TRBV6-1 to TRBJ1-4, with D possibly being TRBD1 (6 bases). Trimming removed 9 bases from V and 8 bases from J, with 16 bases in between. The CDR3 has 13 amino acids. Germline CDR1 is MNHNS and CDR2 is SASEGT. As DNA, the CDR3 is TGTGCCAGTCTGAAGGGGGGAAACGAAAAACTGTTTTTT. Residues: CASLKGGNEKLFF.

This clonotype appeared a few times. V and J are TRBV6-6 and TRBJ2-5; 9 positions agree with TRBD2. V was clipped by 2 bases and J by 4 bases; unmatched bases: 5. The length of the CDR3 is 15 residues. Germline loops: CDR1 MNHNY, CDR2 SVGAGI (reference sequence). CDR3 in amino acids: CASSYKERGAETQYF. In DNA form, the CDR3 reads TGTGCCAGCAGTTACAAGGAGCGGGGGGCAGAGACCCAGTACTTC.

This sequence joins TRBV5-8 and TRBJ2-7; D might be TRBD1 (6 bases). The CDR3 length is 17 residues. CDR1 and CDR2 (germline): SGHTS, YDEGEE. V was trimmed by 3 bases and J by 7 bases, leaving 26 bases between them. Here the CDR3 reads CASSWQQGPRVRDEQYF. Here the CDR3 DNA reads TGTGCCAGCAGCTGGCAGCAGGGGCCCCGGGTGCGTGATGAGCAGTACTTC.

The rearrangement uses TRBV20-1 and TRBJ2-7; 7 nucleotides agree with TRBD2. The length of the CDR3 is 16 residues. The germline V gene has CDR1 DFQATT and CDR2 SNEGSKA (reference sequence). V was clipped by 6 bases and J by 2 bases; unmatched bases: 16. The DNA for the CDR3 is TGCAGTGCCAACATCCTTCTAGCGGCAGATACCTACGAGCAGTACTTC. Protein product: CSANILLAADTYEQYF.

This chain links TRBV7-2 with TRBJ2-5; TRBD2 matches at 13 bases. Germline values: CDR1 SGHTA, CDR2 FQGNSA. V was pared by 5 bases and J by 4 bases, with 10 bases of the junction left unmatched. The CDR3 spans 17 residues. The CDR3 bases are TGTGCCAGCAGCGCAATCTTACTAGCGGGGGGGCTAGAGACCCAGTACTTC. Protein: CASSAILLAGGLETQYF.

This clonotype was found a few times. This chain uses TRBV29-1 with TRBJ1-2; D is unclear. The CDR3 sequence is 13 residues long. V shed 2 bases and J shed 7 bases, with 14 bases lying between them. Germline V gives CDR1 SQVTM, CDR2 ANQGSEA. This CDR3 is CSVERTPSGGYTF. The CDR3 DNA reads as TGCAGCGTTGAAAGGACCCCCTCGGGTGGCTACACCTTC.

The chain joins TRBV6-5 to TRBJ2-1; unclear D gene. Germline CDR1 and CDR2: MNHEY and SVGAGI. The CDR3 contains 12 residues. V was shortened by 6 bases and J by 9 bases, with 12 bases between the two germline ends. This chain's CDR3 is CASSPPIGEQFF. CDR3 nucleotides: TGTGCCAGCAGCCCTCCGATAGGTGAGCAGTTCTTC.

This clonotype occurred a few times. The V call is TRBV21-1, the J call TRBJ2-3; the table's D call, TRBD1, has no DNA check behind it. TRBV21-1 counts as a pseudogene. This CDR3 has 14 residues. The DNA for the CDR3 is TGTGCCAGCAGAATACACAGCCGGGAAGATACGCAGTATTTT. Amino acid sequence: CASRIHSREDTQYF.

This chain joins TRBV20-1 and TRBJ2-3, with D uncertain. CDR1 DFQATT and CDR2 SNEGSKA come from the germline V gene (reference sequence). V dropped 5 bases and J dropped 1 base, with 4 bases sitting between them. The CDR3 has 11 amino acids. DNA for the CDR3: TGCAGTGCTGGCCGCACAGATACGCAGTATTTT. This codes for CSAGRTDTQYF.

The chain uses TRBV29-1 and TRBJ2-5; 8 bases fit TRBD1. The CDR3 is 12 amino acids. Trimming removed 4 bases from V and 4 bases from J; junction bases left unmatched: 2. The germline V gene has CDR1 SQVTM and CDR2 ANQGSEA. The CDR3 DNA reads TGCAGCGTTGTCGACAGGGGAGAGACCCAGTACTTC. This translates into CSVVDRGETQYF.

J is TRBJ1-1 and V is TRBV20-1; D is possibly TRBD1 (6 bases). Germline V gene lookup returns CDR1 DFQATT and CDR2 SNEGSKA (reference sequence). This CDR3 comprises 16 residues. V lost 0 bases, J lost 2 bases, and 16 bases lay in between. CDR3 coding DNA: TGCAGTGCTAGAGATCTTAGAACAGGGCCTAACACTGAAGCTTTCTTT. This translates into CSARDLRTGPNTEAFF.

The chain recombines TRBV6-5 with TRBJ2-3; 10 bases are a match to TRBD1. V lost 0 bases, J lost 5 bases, and 2 bases stayed unmatched. Germline CDR1 and CDR2: MNHEY and SVGAGI. The CDR3 runs to 15 residues. This chain's CDR3 is CASSYSGTGVDTQYF. The CDR3 DNA reads as TGTGCCAGCAGTTACTCCGGGACAGGGGTAGATACGCAGTATTTT.

The chain links TRBV25-1 to TRBJ1-1, with D unclear. Germline V gene sequence: CDR1 MGHDK, CDR2 SYGVNS. V was clipped by 2 bases and J by 1 base, with 5 bases between them. This CDR3 has 13 amino acids. The CDR3 is CASSETWNTEAFF. The DNA of the CDR3 is TGTGCCAGCAGTGAAACATGGAACACTGAAGCTTTCTTT.

This clonotype was detected ten times or more. The V call is TRBV7-2, the J call TRBJ1-6; D unclear. The CDR3 extends over 12 amino acids. V gave up 1 base and J gave up 6 bases, with 1 base separating them. Looked up from germline, CDR1 is SGHTA and CDR2 is FQGNSA. The CDR3 here is CASSLVNSPLHF. In DNA, the CDR3 is TGTGCCAGCAGCTTAGTTAATTCACCCCTCCACTTT.

Only a few counts were recorded for this clonotype. For the CDR3, the DNA is TGCGCCAGCAGTAGGACTAGCGGGGGATACTACAATGAGCAGTTCTTC. It is translated as CASSRTSGGYYNEQFF. The V and J genes are TRBV5-1 and TRBJ2-1, with 13 bases that match TRBD2. The CDR3 is 16 residues long. Germline V CDR1 and CDR2: SGHRS, YFSETQ. Trimming cost V 5 bases and J 3 bases; bases outside gene matches: 5.

This clonotype was counted a few times. This may be a read error, as it is one base from a much larger clone. The rearrangement joins TRBV2 to TRBJ1-4; no firm D call. Germline CDR1 is SNHLY and CDR2 is FYNNEI. The CDR3 has 15 residues. Trimming shortened V by 0 bases and J by 6 bases, and 11 bases separated the two germline ends. This CDR3 is CASSEAAAGDEKLFF. Written as DNA, the CDR3 is TGTGCCAGCAGTGAAGCGGCCGCGGGAGATGAAAAACTGTTTTTT.

In regard to this clonotype: At one end, the junction sequence differs from germline, possibly due to a read error. This chain connects TRBV12-3 or TRBV12-4 to TRBJ2-3; TRBD1 aligns across 9 bases. The length of the CDR3 is 14 residues. DNA of the CDR3: TGTGCCAGCTTCCGGACAGGGGCCACAGATGCGCAGTATTTT. This encodes CASFRTGATDAQYF.

This chain connects TRBV5-6 to TRBJ2-7, with 10 bases fitting TRBD2. The DNA end is a closer match to TRBJ2-5, so the J assignment may be wrong. The germline gives CDR1 SGHDT, CDR2 YYEEEE. This CDR3 is built from 16 residues. DNA for the CDR3: TGTGCCAGCAGCTTGGACTGGAGCGGGGGGGCGAAGACCCAGTACTTC. It specifies CASSLDWSGGAKTQYF.

This sequence joins TRBV7-6 and TRBJ1-1; TRBD1 might be the D (5 bases). Trimming removed 3 bases from V and 0 bases from J, with 8 bases in between. CDR1 SGHVS and CDR2 FNYEAQ come from the germline V gene. The CDR3 covers 14 residues. The CDR3 loop is CASSLARVNTEAFF. In DNA, the CDR3 is TGTGCCAGCAGCTTGGCCAGGGTGAACACTGAAGCTTTCTTT.